This record covers a single T cell receptor (beta chain). One end of the junction does not line up with germline, which may come from a read error. These data originate in a study of cytomegalovirus exposure and HLA in healthy donors. The length of the CDR3 is 16 residues. The germline V gene has CDR1 MGHDK and CDR2 SYGVNS. Researchers ran the PCR with 60 Vbeta and 13 Jbeta primers. TCRdb's copy holds only in-frame clones and misses some; the assay was immunoSEQ multiplex PCR. The profile shows more than 150,000 clones, roughly 80% of them singletons. The chain carries TRBV25-1 and TRBJ1-6; maybe TRBD1 (5 bases). The TCR sequence derives from a woman aged 50 to 65 in good health and CMV-seropositive. Sample: PBMCs. In nucleotides, the CDR3 is TGTGCCAGCAGTGGTCCAGGCCAGGGTTATAATTCACCCCTCCACTTC. It yields the protein CASSGPGQGYNSPLHF. The entire variable domain, with the rest obtained from reference TRBV25-1 and TRBJ1-6, is as follows: EADIYQTPRYLVIGTGKKITLECSQTMGHDKMYWYQQDPGMELHLIHYSYGVNSTEKGDLSSESTVSRIRTEHFPLTLESARPSHTSQYLCASSGPGQGYNSPLHFGNGTRLTVT.